This TCR beta chain was identified during a study of CD8 T cells in Susac syndrome. Study-wide background: Roughly 6 sequenced Susac syndrome patients had clinically active disease, while about 8 were in remission. Findings of the study overall: The relatively small number of individuals in the TCR sequencing and HLA analysis was acknowledged by the study.

This clonotype was seen only once. Its antigen remains unknown. The authors negatively isolated CD8+ and CD4+ T cells and FACS-enriched TEMRA cells. Reverse transcription used roughly 0.45 to 1 ug RNA and random hexamers. immunoSEQ multiplex PCR amplified TCR beta CDR3 across 54 Vbeta, 13 Jbeta. TCRdb processed the immunoSEQ multiplex PCR reads anew with MiXCR; each CDR3 protein has one entry. The sample holds about 180,000 distinct CDR3 sequences, about 93% seen once. The material sequenced was CD4+ T cells from PBMCs. This sequence was found in a human donor with Susac syndrome.

CDR3 in DNA: TGTGCCTGGAGTGCCCGGGGCCTCGAGCAGTACTTC. Translation: CAWSARGLEQYF. The genes are TRBV30 and TRBJ2-7; D could derive from TRBD1 or TRBD2 (5 bases each). Deletions cut 1 base from V and 6 bases from J, with 10 bases between. CDR3 length equals 12 residues. Germline V CDR1 and CDR2: GTSNPN, SVGIG (reference sequence).